Sequencing of this T cell receptor beta chain was carried out in a study of response to subunit inactivated influenza vaccine. Study-level points and caveats: Each seasonal flu vaccination may recruit only limited new T cells, authors suggested.

The CDR3 is 11 amino acids. Germline CDR1 reads MNHNS; CDR2 reads SASEGT. Trimming left V 6 bases short and J 8 bases short, with 8 bases between. This clonotype occurred a few times. Its antigen is unidentified. TCRdb itself ran the RT-PCR reads through MiXCR, one entry per CDR3 protein. The repertoire holds about 310,000 distinct CDR3 sequences, about 20% seen once, with about 9.4% in the top ten. The sequenced sample was PBMCs from blood, obtained approximately 20 months after vaccination. This chain links TRBV6-1 with TRBJ1-3, with a weak D call TRBD1 (5 bases). This clonotype was sampled from a man aged 50-75 years who received an inactivated influenza vaccine. The CDR3 DNA is TGTGCCAGCAGGAAAGGGGACACCATATATTTT. It specifies CASRKGDTIYF.